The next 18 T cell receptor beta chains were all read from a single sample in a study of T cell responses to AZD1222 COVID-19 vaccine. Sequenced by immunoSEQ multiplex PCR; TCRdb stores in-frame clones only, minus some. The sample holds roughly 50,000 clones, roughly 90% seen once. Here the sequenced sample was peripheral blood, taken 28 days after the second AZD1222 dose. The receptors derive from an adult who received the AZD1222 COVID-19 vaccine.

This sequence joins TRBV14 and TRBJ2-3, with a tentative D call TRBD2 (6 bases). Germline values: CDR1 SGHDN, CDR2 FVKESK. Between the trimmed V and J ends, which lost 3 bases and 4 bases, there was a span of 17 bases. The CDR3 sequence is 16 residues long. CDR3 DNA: TGTGCCAGCAGCCACGGCGGACGGGGGAGCGCAGATACGCAGTATTTT. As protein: CASSHGGRGSADTQYF. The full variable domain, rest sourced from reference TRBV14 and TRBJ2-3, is EAGVTQFPSHSVIEKGQTVTLRCDPISGHDNLYWYRRVMGKEIKFLLHFVKESKQDESGMPNNRFLAERTGGTYSTLKVQPAELEDSGVYFCASSHGGRGSADTQYFGPGTRLTVL.

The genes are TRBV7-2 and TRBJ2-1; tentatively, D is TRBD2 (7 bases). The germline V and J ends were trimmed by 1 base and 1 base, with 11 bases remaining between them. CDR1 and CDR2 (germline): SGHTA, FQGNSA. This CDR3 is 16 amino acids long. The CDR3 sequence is CASSLEGRGSYNEQFF. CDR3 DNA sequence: TGTGCCAGCAGCTTAGAAGGGAGGGGGTCCTACAATGAGCAGTTCTTC.

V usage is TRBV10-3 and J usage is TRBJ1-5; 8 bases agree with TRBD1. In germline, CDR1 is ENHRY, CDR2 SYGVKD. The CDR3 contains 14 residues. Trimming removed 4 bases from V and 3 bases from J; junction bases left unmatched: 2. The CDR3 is CAISATGDNQPQHF. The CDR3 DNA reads TGTGCCATCAGTGCGACAGGGGACAATCAGCCCCAGCATTTT.

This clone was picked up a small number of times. CDR3 region: CASSLRQGAFSEQFF. The CDR3 bases are TGCGCCAGCAGCCTCCGACAGGGGGCATTTAGTGAGCAGTTCTTC. The chain has TRBV5-1 and TRBJ2-1; 10 bases line up with TRBD1. The CDR3 loop spans 15 amino acids. The ends lost 4 bases at V and 9 bases at J; junction bases unmatched: 10. Per germline, CDR1 SGHRS and CDR2 YFSETQ.

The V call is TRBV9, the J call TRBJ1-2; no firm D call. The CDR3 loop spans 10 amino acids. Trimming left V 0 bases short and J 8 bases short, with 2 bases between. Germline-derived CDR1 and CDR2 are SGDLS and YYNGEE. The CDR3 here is CASSVAGYTF. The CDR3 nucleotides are TGTGCCAGCAGCGTAGCCGGCTACACCTTC.

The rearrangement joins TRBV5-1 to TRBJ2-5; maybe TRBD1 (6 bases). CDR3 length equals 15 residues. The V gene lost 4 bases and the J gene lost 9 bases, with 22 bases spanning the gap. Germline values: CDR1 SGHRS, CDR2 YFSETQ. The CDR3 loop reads CASSPEQGRVGAQYF. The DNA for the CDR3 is TGCGCCAGCAGCCCGGAACAGGGCCGCGTCGGGGCCCAGTACTTC.

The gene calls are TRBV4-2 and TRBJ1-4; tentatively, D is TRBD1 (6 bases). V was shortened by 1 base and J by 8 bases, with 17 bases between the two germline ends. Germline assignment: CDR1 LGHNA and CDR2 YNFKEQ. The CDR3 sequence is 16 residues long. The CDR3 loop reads CASSQAGNRVEEKLFF. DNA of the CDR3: TGTGCCAGCAGCCAAGCAGGGAACAGGGTTGAGGAAAAACTGTTTTTT.

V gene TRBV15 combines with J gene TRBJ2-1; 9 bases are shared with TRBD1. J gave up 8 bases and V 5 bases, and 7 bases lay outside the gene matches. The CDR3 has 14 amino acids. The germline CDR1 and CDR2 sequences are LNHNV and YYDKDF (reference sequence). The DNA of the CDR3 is TGTGCCACCAGCCCCCACAGGGGGCTGGATGAGCAGTTCTTC. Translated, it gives CATSPHRGLDEQFF.

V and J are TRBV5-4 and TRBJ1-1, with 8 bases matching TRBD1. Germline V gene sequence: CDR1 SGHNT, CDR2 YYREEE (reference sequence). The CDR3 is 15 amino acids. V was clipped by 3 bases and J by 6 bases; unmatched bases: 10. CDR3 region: CASSSDRGGIPEAFF. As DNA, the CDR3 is TGTGCCAGCAGCTCAGACAGGGGAGGCATCCCTGAAGCTTTCTTT.

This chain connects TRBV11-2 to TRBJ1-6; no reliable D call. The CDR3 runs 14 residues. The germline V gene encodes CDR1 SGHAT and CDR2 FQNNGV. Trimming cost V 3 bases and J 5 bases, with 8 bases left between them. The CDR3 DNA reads TGTGCCAGCAGCTTTTCCGGGGATAATTCACCCCTCCACTTT. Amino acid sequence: CASSFSGDNSPLHF.

Here the CDR3 reads CASAGTNNSPLHF. The CDR3, as DNA: TGTGCCAGCGCCGGGACAAATAATTCACCCCTCCACTTT. The rearrangement links TRBV6-5 to TRBJ1-6, with D perhaps matching TRBD1 (6 bases). The CDR3 has 13 residues. Per germline, CDR1 MNHEY and CDR2 SVGAGI. V gave up 8 bases and J gave up 5 bases, with 10 bases separating them.

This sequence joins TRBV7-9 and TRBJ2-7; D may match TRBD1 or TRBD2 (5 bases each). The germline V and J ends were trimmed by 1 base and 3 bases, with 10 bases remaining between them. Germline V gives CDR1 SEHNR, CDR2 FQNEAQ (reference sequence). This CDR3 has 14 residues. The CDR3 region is CASSLGDRIYEQYF. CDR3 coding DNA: TGTGCCAGCAGCTTAGGGGACCGCATCTACGAGCAGTACTTC.

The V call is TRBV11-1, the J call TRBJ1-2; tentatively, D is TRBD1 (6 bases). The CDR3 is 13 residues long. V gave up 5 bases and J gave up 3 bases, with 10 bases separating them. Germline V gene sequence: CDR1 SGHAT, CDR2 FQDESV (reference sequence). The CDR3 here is CASSKDSYYGYTF. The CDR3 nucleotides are TGTGCCAGCAGCAAGGACAGTTACTATGGCTACACCTTC.

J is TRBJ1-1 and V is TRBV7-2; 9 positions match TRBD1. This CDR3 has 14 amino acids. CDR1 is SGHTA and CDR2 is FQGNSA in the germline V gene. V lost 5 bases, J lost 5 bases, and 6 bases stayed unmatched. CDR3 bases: TGTGCCAGCAGCACGGACAGGGGAGGAACTGAAGCTTTCTTT. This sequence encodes CASSTDRGGTEAFF.

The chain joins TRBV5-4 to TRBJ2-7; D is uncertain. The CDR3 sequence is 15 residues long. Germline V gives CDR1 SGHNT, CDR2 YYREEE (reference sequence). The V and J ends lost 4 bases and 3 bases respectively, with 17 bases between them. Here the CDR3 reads CASSLGRPTSYEQYF. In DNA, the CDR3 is TGTGCCAGCAGCCTGGGCCGACCCACGAGCTACGAGCAGTACTTC. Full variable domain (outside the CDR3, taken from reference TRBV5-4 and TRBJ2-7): ETGVTQSPTHLIKTRGQQVTLRCSSQSGHNTVSWYQQALGQGPQFIFQYYREEENGRGNFPPRFSGLQFPNYSSELNVNALELDDSALYLCASSLGRPTSYEQYFGPGTRLTVT.

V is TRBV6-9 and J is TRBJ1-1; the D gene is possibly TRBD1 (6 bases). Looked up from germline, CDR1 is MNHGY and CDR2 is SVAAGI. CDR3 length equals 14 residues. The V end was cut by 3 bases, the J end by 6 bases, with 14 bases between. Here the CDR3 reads CASSYTGGQSEAFF. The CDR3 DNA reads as TGTGCCAGCAGTTACACCGGGGGCCAATCTGAAGCTTTCTTT.

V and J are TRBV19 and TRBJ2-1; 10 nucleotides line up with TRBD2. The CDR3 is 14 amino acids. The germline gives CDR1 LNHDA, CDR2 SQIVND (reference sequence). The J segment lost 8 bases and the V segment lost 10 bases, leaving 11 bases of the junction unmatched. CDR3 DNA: TGTGCCACTAAATCGGGACTAGCGATGGATGAGCAGTTCTTC. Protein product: CATKSGLAMDEQFF.

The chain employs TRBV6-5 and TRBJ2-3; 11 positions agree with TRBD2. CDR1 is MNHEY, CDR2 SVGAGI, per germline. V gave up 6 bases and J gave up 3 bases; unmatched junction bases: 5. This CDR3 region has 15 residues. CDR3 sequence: CASSRGTSGTDTQYF. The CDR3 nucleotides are TGTGCCAGCAGCCGAGGGACTAGCGGAACAGATACGCAGTATTTT.